The 10 T cell receptor beta chains below were found in one sample sequenced in a study of blood T cell repertoires in COVID-19. The table came from immunoSEQ multiplex PCR; TCRdb's copy has only in-frame clones and leaves some out. The sample lists 200,000 to 250,000 clones, roughly 80% occurring once. Sequenced: PBMCs or T cells enriched from blood (not recorded which). The receptors were sampled from a man between 60 and 70 years old who had recovered from COVID-19.

V and J are TRBV25-1 and TRBJ2-5; 9 bases align to TRBD1. CDR1 and CDR2 from the germline V gene are MGHDK and SYGVNS. With V trimmed by 3 bases and J by 4 bases, 9 bases remained unmatched. The CDR3 contains 16 residues. DNA for the CDR3: TGTGCCAGCAGTGATTATTACAGGGGGCGAACAGAGACCCAGTACTTC. Translation gives CASSDYYRGRTETQYF.

CDR3 region: CATSRYSGGRETQYF. CDR3 coding DNA: TGTGCCACCAGCCGATATAGCGGGGGGCGTGAGACCCAGTACTTC. This chain connects TRBV24-1 to TRBJ2-5, with 10 bases identical to TRBD2. Germline-derived CDR1 and CDR2 are KGHDR and SFDVKD. This CDR3 contains 15 residues. V was pared by 7 bases and J by 5 bases, with 9 bases of the junction left unmatched.

This clone was seen once. V usage is TRBV16 and J usage is TRBJ1-4; TRBD1 aligns across 8 bases. Germline CDR1 reads KGHSY; CDR2 reads FQNENV. With V trimmed by 2 bases and J by 16 bases, 18 bases remained unmatched. The CDR3 has 16 residues. CDR3 in DNA: TGTGCCAGCAGCCAAAGCGGTACAGGGGGTTCCACCAGAGCGTTTTTT. Translated, it gives CASSQSGTGGSTRAFF.

This chain connects TRBV11-3 to TRBJ2-1, with 9 nucleotides matching TRBD2. J was trimmed by 7 bases and V by 4 bases; bases with no gene match: 8. CDR3 length: 15 residues. Germline values: CDR1 SGHNT, CDR2 YENEEA. The CDR3 protein is CASSSLAGPGNEQFF. Written as DNA, the CDR3 is TGTGCCAGCAGCTCCCTAGCGGGGCCGGGGAATGAGCAGTTCTTC.

The chain recombines TRBV6-1 with TRBJ2-1; 10 bases fit TRBD1. The CDR3 has 15 amino acids. V was clipped by 5 bases and J by 7 bases; unmatched bases: 8. Germline V gene lookup returns CDR1 MNHNS and CDR2 SASEGT. The CDR3 here is CASSKQDRGSNEQFF. The CDR3 region has the DNA TGTGCCAGCAGTAAACAGGACAGGGGGTCGAATGAGCAGTTCTTC.

The chain links TRBV7-3 to TRBJ2-2; maybe TRBD2 (7 bases). This CDR3 spans 16 amino acids. Germline lookup yields CDR1 SGHTA and CDR2 FQGTGA. V lost 8 bases and J 2 bases, leaving 18 bases between the germline ends. The CDR3 reads CASSPGGGRNTGELFF. The CDR3 bases are TGTGCCAGCTCCCCGGGGGGCGGGAGAAACACCGGGGAGCTGTTTTTT.

The chain uses TRBV7-2 and TRBJ1-5; D is possibly TRBD1 (5 bases). The ends were cut back, 8 bases at V and 8 bases at J, with 19 bases in the middle. The CDR3 covers 14 residues. Per germline, CDR1 SGHTA and CDR2 FQGNSA. As DNA, the CDR3 is TGTGCCAGCCACCGGGGCGGGAGCCGGGAGCCCCAGCATTTT. Translating gives CASHRGGSREPQHF. Complete variable domain (other parts from reference TRBV7-2 and TRBJ1-5): GAGVSQSPSNKVTEKGKDVELRCDPISGHTALYWYRQSLGQGLEFLIYFQGNSAPDKSGLPSDRFSAERTGGSVSTLTIQRTQQEDSAVYLCASHRGGSREPQHFGDGTRLSIL.

The table lists this clone with a few counts. This sequence joins TRBV5-4 and TRBJ2-1; no clear D gene. The ends were cut back, 4 bases at V and 6 bases at J, with 8 bases in the middle. CDR1 and CDR2 (germline): SGHNT, YYREEE (reference sequence). CDR3 length equals 12 residues. The CDR3 DNA follows: TGTGCCAGCAGCCCCGGTTTCAATGAGCAGTTCTTC. It translates to CASSPGFNEQFF.

The chain uses TRBV7-3 and TRBJ2-3, with a weak D call TRBD2 (5 bases). Germline V gene sequence: CDR1 SGHTA, CDR2 FQGTGA. Trimming stripped 4 bases from V and 6 bases from J, with 20 bases between. The CDR3 sequence is 16 residues long. CDR3 nucleotides: TGTGCCAGCAGCTCAACCCCCGGGCCGCGGGCCGATACGCAGTATTTT. It specifies CASSSTPGPRADTQYF.

V usage is TRBV5-1 and J usage is TRBJ1-1, with 7 positions matching TRBD1. Trimming took 4 bases from V and 4 from J; bases not matched to a gene: 16. Germline CDR1 is SGHRS and CDR2 is YFSETQ. This CDR3 spans 17 amino acids. The CDR3 loop reads CASSPGATGRIGTEAFF. The DNA for the CDR3 is TGCGCCAGCAGCCCTGGGGCGACAGGGAGAATCGGCACTGAAGCTTTCTTT. Full variable domain (missing parts from reference TRBV5-1 and TRBJ1-1): KAGVTQTPRYLIKTRGQQVTLSCSPISGHRSVSWYQQTPGQGLQFLFEYFSETQRNKGNFPGRFSGRQFSNSRSEMNVSTLELGDSALYLCASSPGATGRIGTEAFFGQGTRLTVV.